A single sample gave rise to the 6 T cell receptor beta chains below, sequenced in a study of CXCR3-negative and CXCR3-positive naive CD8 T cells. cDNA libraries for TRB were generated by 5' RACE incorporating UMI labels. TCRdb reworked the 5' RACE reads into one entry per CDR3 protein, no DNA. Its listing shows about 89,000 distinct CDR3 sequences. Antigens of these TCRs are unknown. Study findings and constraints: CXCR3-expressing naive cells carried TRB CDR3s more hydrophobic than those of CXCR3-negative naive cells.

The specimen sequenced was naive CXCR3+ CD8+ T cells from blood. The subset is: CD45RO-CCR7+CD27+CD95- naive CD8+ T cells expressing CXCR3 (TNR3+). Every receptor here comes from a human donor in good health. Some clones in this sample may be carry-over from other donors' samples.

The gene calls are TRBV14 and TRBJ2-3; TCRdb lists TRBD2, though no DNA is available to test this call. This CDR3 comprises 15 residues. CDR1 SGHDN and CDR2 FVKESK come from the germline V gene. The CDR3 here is CASSASGGATDTQYF. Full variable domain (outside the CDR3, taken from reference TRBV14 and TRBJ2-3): EAGVTQFPSHSVIEKGQTVTLRCDPISGHDNLYWYRRVMGKEIKFLLHFVKESKQDESGMPNNRFLAERTGGTYSTLKVQPAELEDSGVYFCASSASGGATDTQYFGPGTRLTVL.

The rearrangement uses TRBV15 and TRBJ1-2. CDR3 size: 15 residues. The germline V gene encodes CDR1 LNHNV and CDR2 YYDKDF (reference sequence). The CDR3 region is CATSIRATENYGYTF.

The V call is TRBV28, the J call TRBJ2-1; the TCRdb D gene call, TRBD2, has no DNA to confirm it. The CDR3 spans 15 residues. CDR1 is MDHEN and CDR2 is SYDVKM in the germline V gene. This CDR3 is CASSVSLPSYNEQFF.

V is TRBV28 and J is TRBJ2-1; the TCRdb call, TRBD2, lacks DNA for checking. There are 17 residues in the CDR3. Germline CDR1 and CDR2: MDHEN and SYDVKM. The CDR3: CASSSSISGRRYNEQFF.

This CDR3 reads CSVPSEGTEQFF. The rearrangement uses TRBV29-1 and TRBJ2-1; TCRdb names TRBD2, which stays unverified in the absence of DNA. Germline loops: CDR1 SQVTM, CDR2 ANQGSEA. This CDR3 spans 12 amino acids.

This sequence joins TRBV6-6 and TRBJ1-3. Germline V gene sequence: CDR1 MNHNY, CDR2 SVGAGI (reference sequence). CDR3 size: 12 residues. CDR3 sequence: CASSFGGNTIYF.